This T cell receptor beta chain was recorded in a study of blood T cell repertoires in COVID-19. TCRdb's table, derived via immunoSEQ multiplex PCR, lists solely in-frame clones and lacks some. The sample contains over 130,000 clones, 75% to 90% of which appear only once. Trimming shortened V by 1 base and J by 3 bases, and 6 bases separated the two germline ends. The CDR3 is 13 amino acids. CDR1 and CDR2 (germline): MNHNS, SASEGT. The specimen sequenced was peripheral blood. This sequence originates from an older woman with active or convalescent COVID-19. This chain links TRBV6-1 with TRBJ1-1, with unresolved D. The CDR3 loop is CASSEVSDTEAFF. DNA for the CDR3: TGTGCCAGCAGTGAAGTTTCGGACACTGAAGCTTTCTTT.